The clone carrying this T cell receptor beta chain was observed at least ten times. Germline lookup yields CDR1 MNHEY and CDR2 SVGAGI. The ends were cut back, 0 bases at V and 6 bases at J, with 12 bases in the middle. The CDR3 runs to 16 residues. These data come from a study of Graves' ophthalmopathy and Graves' hyperthyroidism. Study as a whole: The collection of peripheral blood took place at initial diagnosis, before any treatment.

Active ophthalmopathy (CAS at least 3, NOSPECS at least 4), lasting under 3 months. Amplification targeted the TCR beta CDR3 regions, with RNA transcripts as the source material. Following a first-round RT-PCR that used HTBI primers, a second-round multiplex PCR was carried out. TCRdb used MiXCR to reprocess the multiplex PCR reads, holding one entry per CDR3 protein. The sample consists of roughly 400,000 distinct CDR3 sequences, around 20% of them appearing once. Sequenced input: peripheral blood. The rearrangement joins TRBV6-5 to TRBJ1-6; unclear D gene. The receptor was isolated from a woman aged 18-29 years with Graves' ophthalmopathy. The CDR3 protein is CASSYSVVGVNSPLHF. In nucleotides, the CDR3 is TGTGCCAGCAGTTACTCGGTAGTTGGGGTTAATTCACCCCTCCACTTT.